This is a list of T cell receptor beta chains from one sample in a study of blood T cell repertoires in COVID-19. Produced via immunoSEQ multiplex PCR; TCRdb's table is partial and in-frame only. Among 140,000 to 150,000 clones listed, around 87% were seen once. Sequencing input: PBMCs or T cells enriched from blood (not recorded which). All receptors come from a woman aged 40-49 years who had been exposed to COVID-19. CDR3s include the opening cysteine and the closing phenylalanine or tryptophan. The D gene is left open where the match is weak.

V gene,J gene,D gene,CDR3 protein,CDR3 DNA
TRBV7-2,TRBJ1-2,NA,CASSASGGWAGYTF,TGTGCCAGCAGCGCAAGTGGGGGGTGGGCTGGCTACACCTTC
TRBV27,TRBJ2-7,TRBD2,CASSLTLAGGRRLYEQYF,TGTGCCAGCAGTTTAACCCTAGCGGGAGGTCGCCGCCTCTACGAGCAGTACTTC
TRBV28,TRBJ2-7,TRBD1,CASRATGGNEQYF,TGTGCCAGCCGCGCAACAGGGGGCAACGAGCAGTACTTC
TRBV11-2,TRBJ1-1,TRBD1,CASSFFGQGKGQNTEAFF,TGTGCCAGCAGCTTTTTCGGACAGGGTAAAGGACAGAACACTGAAGCTTTCTTT
TRBV18,TRBJ1-4,NA,CASSPQRYEKLFF,TGTGCCAGCTCACCACAGAGATATGAAAAACTGTTTTTT
TRBV5-6,TRBJ2-7,TRBD2,CASSLGLAGGVYEQYF,TGTGCCAGCAGCTTGGGACTAGCGGGAGGGGTATACGAGCAGTACTTC
TRBV7-8,TRBJ1-2,TRBD1,CASSLGRGENGYTF,TGTGCCAGCAGCTTAGGCAGGGGGGAGAATGGCTACACCTTC
TRBV6-1,TRBJ1-2,NA,CASSDNRVEGYTF,TGTGCCAGCAGTGATAACAGGGTGGAAGGCTACACCTTC
TRBV11-3,TRBJ2-7,NA,CASSPGGRETYEQYF,TGTGCCAGCAGCCCTGGGGGGCGGGAGACCTACGAGCAGTACTTC
TRBV18,TRBJ1-2,TRBD1,CASSPTSPGGDGYTF,TGTGCCAGCTCACCGACTTCCCCAGGGGGCGATGGCTACACCTTC
TRBV5-6,TRBJ2-1,TRBD1,CASSPGTENEQFF,TGTGCCAGCAGCCCCGGGACAGAAAATGAGCAGTTCTTC
TRBV11-2,TRBJ2-3,NA,CASIGGRTQYF,TGTGCCAGCATAGGAGGGAGGACGCAGTATTTT